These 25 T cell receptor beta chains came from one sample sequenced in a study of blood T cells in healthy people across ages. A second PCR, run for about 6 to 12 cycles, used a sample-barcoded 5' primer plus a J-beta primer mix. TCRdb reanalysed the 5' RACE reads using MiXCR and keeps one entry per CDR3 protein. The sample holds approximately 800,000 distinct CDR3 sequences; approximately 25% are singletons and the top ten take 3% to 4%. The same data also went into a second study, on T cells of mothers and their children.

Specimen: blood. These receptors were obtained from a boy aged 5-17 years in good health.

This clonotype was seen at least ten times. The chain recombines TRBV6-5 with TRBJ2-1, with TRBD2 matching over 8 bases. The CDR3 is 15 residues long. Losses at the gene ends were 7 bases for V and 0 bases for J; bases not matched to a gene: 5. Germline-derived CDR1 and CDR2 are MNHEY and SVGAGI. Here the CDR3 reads CASKAGGGSYNEQFF. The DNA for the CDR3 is TGTGCCAGCAAGGCGGGAGGAGGCTCCTACAATGAGCAGTTCTTC.

CDR3 sequence reads: CASSLELAGNNEQFF. The DNA of the CDR3 is TGCGCCAGCAGCTTGGAACTAGCGGGGAACAATGAGCAGTTCTTC. The V and J genes are TRBV5-1 and TRBJ2-1; 10 nucleotides line up with TRBD2. Per the germline V gene, CDR1 is SGHRS and CDR2 is YFSETQ. CDR3 length equals 15 residues. V was pared by 0 bases and J by 5 bases, with 2 bases of the junction left unmatched.

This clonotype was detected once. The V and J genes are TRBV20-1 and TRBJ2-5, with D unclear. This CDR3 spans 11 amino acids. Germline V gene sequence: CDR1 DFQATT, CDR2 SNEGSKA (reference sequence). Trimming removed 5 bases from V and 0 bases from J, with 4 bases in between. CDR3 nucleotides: TGCAGTGCTCAGTACCAAGAGACCCAGTACTTC. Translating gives CSAQYQETQYF.

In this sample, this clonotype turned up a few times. The CDR3 reads CASWSGRADTQYF. As DNA, the CDR3 is TGTGCCAGCTGGAGCGGGAGGGCAGATACGCAGTATTTT. The chain carries TRBV11-2 and TRBJ2-3, with 10 bases fitting TRBD2. V lost 8 bases and J lost 4; bases outside the gene matches: 3. The germline CDR1 and CDR2 sequences are SGHAT and FQNNGV. The CDR3 runs to 13 residues.

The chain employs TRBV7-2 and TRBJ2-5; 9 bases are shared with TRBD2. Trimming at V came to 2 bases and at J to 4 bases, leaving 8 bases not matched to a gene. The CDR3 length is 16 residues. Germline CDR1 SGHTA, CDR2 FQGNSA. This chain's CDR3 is CASSLWGSGSSETQYF. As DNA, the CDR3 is TGTGCCAGCAGCTTATGGGGTAGCGGGAGTTCAGAGACCCAGTACTTC.

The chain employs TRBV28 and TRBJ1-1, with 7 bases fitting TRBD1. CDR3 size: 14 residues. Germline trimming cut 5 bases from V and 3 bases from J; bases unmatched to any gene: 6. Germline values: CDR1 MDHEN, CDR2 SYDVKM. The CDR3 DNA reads TGTGCCAGCAGTCCGAGACAGGGCCACACTGAAGCTTTCTTT. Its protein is CASSPRQGHTEAFF.

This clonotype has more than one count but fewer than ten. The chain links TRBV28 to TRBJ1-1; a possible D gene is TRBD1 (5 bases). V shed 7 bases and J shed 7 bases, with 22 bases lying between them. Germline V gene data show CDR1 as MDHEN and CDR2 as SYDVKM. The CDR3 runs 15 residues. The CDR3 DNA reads TGTGCCAGCACTGATGGGGGGAGTCTTCGTGATGAAGCTTTCTTT. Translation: CASTDGGSLRDEAFF.

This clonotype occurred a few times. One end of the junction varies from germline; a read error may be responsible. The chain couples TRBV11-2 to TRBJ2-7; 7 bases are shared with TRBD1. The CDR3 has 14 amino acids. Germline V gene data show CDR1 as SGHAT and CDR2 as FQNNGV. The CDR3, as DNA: TGTGCCAGCAGCACCACCAGGGGGTCCTACGAGCAGCACTTC. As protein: CASSTTRGSYEQHF.

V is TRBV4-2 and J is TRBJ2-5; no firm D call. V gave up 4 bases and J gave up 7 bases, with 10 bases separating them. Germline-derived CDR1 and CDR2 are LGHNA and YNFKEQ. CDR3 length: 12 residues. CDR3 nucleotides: TGTGCCAGCAGCCTGTCGATCGGGACCCAGTACTTC. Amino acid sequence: CASSLSIGTQYF.

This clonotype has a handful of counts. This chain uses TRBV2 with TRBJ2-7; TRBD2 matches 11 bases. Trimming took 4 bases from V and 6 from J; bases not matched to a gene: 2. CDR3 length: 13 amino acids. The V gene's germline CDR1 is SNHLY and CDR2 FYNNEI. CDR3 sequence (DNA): TGTGCCAGCAGTGTAACTAGCGGGGGCGAGCAGTACTTC. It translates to CASSVTSGGEQYF.

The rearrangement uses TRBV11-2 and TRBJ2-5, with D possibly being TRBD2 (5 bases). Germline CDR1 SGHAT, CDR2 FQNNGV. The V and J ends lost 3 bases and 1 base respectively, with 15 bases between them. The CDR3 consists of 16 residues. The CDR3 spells CASSFSPSQSQETQYF. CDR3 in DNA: TGTGCCAGCAGCTTTTCTCCTAGCCAATCCCAAGAGACCCAGTACTTC.

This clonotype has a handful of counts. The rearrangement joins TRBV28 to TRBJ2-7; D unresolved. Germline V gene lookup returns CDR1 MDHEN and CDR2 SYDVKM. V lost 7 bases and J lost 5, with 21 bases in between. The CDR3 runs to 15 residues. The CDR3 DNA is TGTGCCAGCAACCCTTTTCGGACGGCGGTCAACGAGCAGTACTTC. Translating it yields CASNPFRTAVNEQYF.

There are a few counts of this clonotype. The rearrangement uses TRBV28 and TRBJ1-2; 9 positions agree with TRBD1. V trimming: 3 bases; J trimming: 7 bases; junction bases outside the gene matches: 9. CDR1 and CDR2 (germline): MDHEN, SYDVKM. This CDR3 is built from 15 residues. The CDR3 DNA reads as TGTGCCAGCAGTTTCACGAGGGACAGGGTTTCTGGCTACACCTTC. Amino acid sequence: CASSFTRDRVSGYTF.

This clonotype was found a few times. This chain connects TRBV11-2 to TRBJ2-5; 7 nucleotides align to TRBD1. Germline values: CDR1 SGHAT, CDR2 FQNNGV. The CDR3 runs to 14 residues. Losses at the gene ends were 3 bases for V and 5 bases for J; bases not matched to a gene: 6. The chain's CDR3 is CASSFHRGVETQYF. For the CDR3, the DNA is TGTGCCAGCAGCTTTCACAGGGGAGTGGAGACCCAGTACTTC. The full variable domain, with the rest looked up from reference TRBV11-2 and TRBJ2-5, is EAGVAQSPRYKIIEKRQSVAFWCNPISGHATLYWYQQILGQGPKLLIQFQNNGVVDDSQLPKDRFSAERLKGVDSTLKIQPAKLEDSAVYLCASSFHRGVETQYFGPGTRLLVL.

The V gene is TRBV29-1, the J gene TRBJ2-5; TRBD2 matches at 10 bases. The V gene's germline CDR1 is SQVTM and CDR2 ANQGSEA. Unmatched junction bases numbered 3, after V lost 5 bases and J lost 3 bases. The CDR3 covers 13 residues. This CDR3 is CSVSGRAKETQYF. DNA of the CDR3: TGCAGCGTTAGCGGGAGGGCCAAAGAGACCCAGTACTTC.

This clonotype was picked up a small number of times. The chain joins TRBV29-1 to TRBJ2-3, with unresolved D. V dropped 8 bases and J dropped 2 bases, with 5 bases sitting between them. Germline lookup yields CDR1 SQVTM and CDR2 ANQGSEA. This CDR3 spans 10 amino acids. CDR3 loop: CSSDTDTQYF. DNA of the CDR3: TGCAGCTCGGACACAGATACGCAGTATTTT.

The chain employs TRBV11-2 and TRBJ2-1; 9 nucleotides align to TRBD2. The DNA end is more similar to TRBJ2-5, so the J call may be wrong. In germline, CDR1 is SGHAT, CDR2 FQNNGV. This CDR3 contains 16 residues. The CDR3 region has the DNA TGTGCCAGCAGCTGGTCTGGCGGGGGGGTTTTAGAGACCCAGTACTTC. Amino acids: CASSWSGGGVLETQYF.

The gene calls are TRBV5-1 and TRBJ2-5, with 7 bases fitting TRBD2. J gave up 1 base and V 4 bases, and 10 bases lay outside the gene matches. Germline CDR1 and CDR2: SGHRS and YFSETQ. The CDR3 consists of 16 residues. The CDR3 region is CASSPGGVGIQETQYF. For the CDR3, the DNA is TGCGCCAGCAGCCCGGGGGGTGTCGGGATCCAAGAGACCCAGTACTTC.

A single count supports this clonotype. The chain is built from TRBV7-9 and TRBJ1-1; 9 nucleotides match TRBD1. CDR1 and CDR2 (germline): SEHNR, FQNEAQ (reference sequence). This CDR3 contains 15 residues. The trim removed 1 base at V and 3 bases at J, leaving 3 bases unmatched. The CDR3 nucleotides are TGTGCCAGCAGCTTAGGGACAGGGGTTGACACTGAAGCTTTCTTT. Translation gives CASSLGTGVDTEAFF. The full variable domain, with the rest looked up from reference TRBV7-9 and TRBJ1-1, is DTGVSQNPRHKITKRGQNVTFRCDPISEHNRLYWYRQTLGQGPEFLTYFQNEAQLEKSRLLSDRFSAERPKGSFSTLEIQRTEQGDSAMYLCASSLGTGVDTEAFFGQGTRLTVV.

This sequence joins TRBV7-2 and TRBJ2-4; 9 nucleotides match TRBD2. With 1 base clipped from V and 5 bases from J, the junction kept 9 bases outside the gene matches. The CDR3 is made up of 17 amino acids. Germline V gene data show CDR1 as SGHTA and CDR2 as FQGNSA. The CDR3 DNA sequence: TGTGCCAGCAGCTTAGGCTCGGGCGGGGGGGCCCAAAACATTCAGTACTTC. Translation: CASSLGSGGGAQNIQYF.

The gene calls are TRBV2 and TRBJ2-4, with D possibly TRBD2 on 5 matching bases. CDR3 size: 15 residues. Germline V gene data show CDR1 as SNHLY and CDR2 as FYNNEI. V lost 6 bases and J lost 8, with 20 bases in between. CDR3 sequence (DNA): TGTGCCAGCAGGGAGGAAGTCCTACTCCGGGACATTCAGTACTTC. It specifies CASREEVLLRDIQYF.

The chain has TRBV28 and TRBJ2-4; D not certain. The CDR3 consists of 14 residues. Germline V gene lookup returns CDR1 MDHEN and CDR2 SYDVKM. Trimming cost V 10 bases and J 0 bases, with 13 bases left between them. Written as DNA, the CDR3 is TGTGCCACATCAGAGGCGGTAGCCAAAAACATTCAGTACTTC. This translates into CATSEAVAKNIQYF.

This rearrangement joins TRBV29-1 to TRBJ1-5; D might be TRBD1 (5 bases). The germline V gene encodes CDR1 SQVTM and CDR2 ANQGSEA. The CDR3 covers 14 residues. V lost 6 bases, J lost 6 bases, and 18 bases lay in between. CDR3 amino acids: CSVANTGPGQPQHF. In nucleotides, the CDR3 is TGCAGCGTCGCTAATACAGGACCGGGTCAGCCCCAGCATTTT.

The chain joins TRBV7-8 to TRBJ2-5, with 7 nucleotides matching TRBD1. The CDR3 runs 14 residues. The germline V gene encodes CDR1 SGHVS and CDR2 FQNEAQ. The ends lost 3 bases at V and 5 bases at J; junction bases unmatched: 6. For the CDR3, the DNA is TGTGCCAGCAGCTTTTTAGGGGGCTCGGAGACCCAGTACTTC. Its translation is CASSFLGGSETQYF.

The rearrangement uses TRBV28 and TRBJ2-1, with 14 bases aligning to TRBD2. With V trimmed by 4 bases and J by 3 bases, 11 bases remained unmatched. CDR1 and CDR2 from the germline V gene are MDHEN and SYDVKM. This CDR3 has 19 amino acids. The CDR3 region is CASSSTSGRVGHFYNEQFF. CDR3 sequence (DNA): TGTGCCAGCAGTTCGACTAGCGGGAGGGTGGGCCACTTCTACAATGAGCAGTTCTTC.